This is a list of T cell receptor beta chains from one sample in a study of Tregs in tolerant kidney transplant recipients. Assay used: immunoSEQ multiplex PCR; TCRdb lists only in-frame clones, some missing. The top ten hold 0.35% to 0.55% of the sample, which has approximately 100,000 clones, 93% seen once. The source material was CD4+ T cells from blood, sampled before the transplant. These receptors were collected from a human donor who received a combined kidney and bone marrow transplant. Each CDR3 is given with its conserved first and last residue. The D gene is left open where the match is weak.

j_call | d_call | v_call | cdr3_aa
TRBJ1-2 | NA | TRBV11-3 | CASSEGGVRYGYTF
NA | TRBD1 | TRBV18 | CASSLGDSNSYEQYF
TRBJ2-3 | TRBD1 | TRBV2 | CASGWDRESTDTQYF
TRBJ2-5 | NA | TRBV2 | CASSAGPETQYF
TRBJ2-3 | TRBD1 | TRBV30 | CAWSHTGASTDTQYF
TRBJ1-1 | NA | TRBV9 | CASSVQGSTEAFF
TRBJ2-3 | TRBD2 | TRBV4-1 | CASSQEAGGVPDTQYF
TRBJ1-5 | NA | TRBV27 | CASSRDNHNQPQHF
TRBJ2-1 | TRBD2 | TRBV10-3 | CAISESGTRSNEQFF
TRBJ2-1 | TRBD2 | TRBV6-6 | CASSYSLAGGDNEQFF
TRBJ1-1 | NA | TRBV4-2 | CASSQLAGAGTEAFF
TRBJ2-7 | NA | TRBV19 | CASSIRVPGLAHYEQYF
TRBJ2-5 | TRBD2 | TRBV12-5 | CASGLGTSGGAMLETQYF
TRBJ2-1 | NA | TRBV7-3 | CASSLGGNVGEQFF
TRBJ1-1 | NA | TRBV19 | CASSSLSWGDVGQGTEAFF
TRBJ2-5 | TRBD2 | TRBV11-3 | CASSRASGFLAGGSKETQYF
TRBJ1-1 | NA | TRBV4-3 | CASSQEEGDRLKNTEAFF
TRBJ1-4 | NA | TRBV6-6 | CATRRRNEKLFF
TRBJ2-7 | TRBD1 | TRBV18 | CASSQPGQGIGEQYF
TRBJ1-1 | TRBD1 | TRBV5-4 | CASSSSLRQGQGEAFF
TRBJ1-1 | NA | TRBV4-3 | CASSRAPRGNTEAFF
TRBJ2-3 | TRBD2 | TRBV7-2 | CASSSSGGYGTDTQYF
TRBJ1-2 | TRBD1 | TRBV5-6 | CASIHRGGYYGYTF